A selection of T cell receptor beta chains follows, all from one sample in a study of blood T cell repertoires in COVID-19. Profiling relied on immunoSEQ multiplex PCR, and the TCRdb table lists in-frame clones only, not all of them. The sample holds tens of thousands of clones, about 82% seen once. The sequencing sample was made of peripheral blood. Receptors were obtained from a human donor in a cohort sampled during active COVID-19. Both conserved end residues are part of each CDR3. Fields, in order: CDR3 length, J gene, V gene, CDR3 protein.

length: 15; J: TRBJ2-3; V: TRBV7-2; CDR3: CASSSDYLNTDTQYF
length: 14; J: TRBJ1-4; V: TRBV28; CDR3: CASSLQGGNEKLFF
length: 12; J: TRBJ1-2; V: TRBV5-5; CDR3: CASSFPGQIYTF
length: 13; J: TRBJ1-6; V: TRBV12-3/TRBV12-4; CDR3: CASSWGRNSPLHF
length: 14; J: TRBJ1-1; V: TRBV7-2; CDR3: CASSLARQVPEAFF
length: 14; J: TRBJ2-2; V: TRBV4-1; CDR3: CASSQGAYTGELFF
length: 14; J: TRBJ1-1; V: TRBV6-5; CDR3: CATSQGRGSTEAFF
length: 11; J: TRBJ2-2; V: TRBV19; CDR3: CASRLAGELFF
length: 15; J: TRBJ2-1; V: TRBV9; CDR3: CASSVARGGLNEQFF
length: 13; J: TRBJ1-2; V: TRBV9; CDR3: CASSVDRGYGYTF
length: 16; J: TRBJ1-6; V: TRBV5-5; CDR3: CASSLWEGGRNSPLHF
length: 14; J: TRBJ2-7; V: TRBV6-2/TRBV6-3; CDR3: CASSYAGNTYEQYF
length: 14; J: TRBJ1-2; V: TRBV3-1/TRBV3-2; CDR3: CASSRPNRGYGYTF
length: 13; J: TRBJ2-7; V: TRBV6-5; CDR3: CASRGTVSYEQYF
length: 14; J: TRBJ1-6; V: TRBV20-1; CDR3: CSASRGWGNSPLHF
length: 15; J: TRBJ2-3; V: TRBV5-6; CDR3: CASSLGGGDTDTQYF
length: 15; J: TRBJ2-7; V: TRBV6-6; CDR3: CASSYPGTVAYEQYF
length: 16; J: TRBJ2-1; V: TRBV4-2; CDR3: CASSSPRGRITNEQFF
length: 13; J: TRBJ2-5; V: TRBV4-1; CDR3: CASSPDRQETQYF
length: 15; J: TRBJ2-3; V: TRBV2; CDR3: CASSGWRGATDTQYF
length: 14; J: TRBJ2-2; V: TRBV18; CDR3: CASSRDRDGGELFF
length: 15; J: TRBJ2-1; V: TRBV5-1; CDR3: CASSRRDREVNEQFF
length: 16; J: TRBJ1-6; V: TRBV14; CDR3: CASSQGYRERGSPLHF
length: 16; J: TRBJ2-1; V: TRBV27; CDR3: CASSSLLGGKYNEQFF
length: 15; J: TRBJ2-7; V: TRBV28; CDR3: CASSLNRWTSHEQYF
length: 15; J: TRBJ2-3; V: TRBV9; CDR3: CASSLDRANTDTQYF
length: 14; J: TRBJ2-3; V: TRBV6-5; CDR3: CATVQGFSTDTQYF